One and the same sample provided the 21 T cell receptor beta chains below, sequenced in a study of blood T cell repertoires in COVID-19. Libraries were prepared by immunoSEQ multiplex PCR; TCRdb keeps only in-frame clonotypes and omits some of them. The table records roughly 200,000 clones, 70% to 90% of them present only once. Input material: peripheral blood. These receptors were obtained from a man between 60 and 70 years old with active or convalescent COVID-19.

J is TRBJ2-2 and V is TRBV4-1; D may be TRBD2 (6 bases). CDR1 MGHRA and CDR2 YSYEKL come from the germline V gene. The V and J ends lost 1 base and 6 bases respectively, with 15 bases between them. This CDR3 has 16 residues. CDR3 residues: CASSQVDGGYPGELFF. As DNA, the CDR3 is TGCGCCAGCAGCCAAGTCGACGGGGGTTATCCCGGGGAGCTGTTTTTT.

This chain links TRBV9 with TRBJ2-1, with 8 bases lining up with TRBD2. The V gene's germline CDR1 is SGDLS and CDR2 YYNGEE. With 0 bases clipped from V and 6 bases from J, the junction kept 5 bases outside the gene matches. The CDR3 sequence is 15 residues long. The DNA for the CDR3 is TGTGCCAGCAGCGTAGGGCAGGCGGGGGGCAATGAGCAGTTCTTC. It codes for CASSVGQAGGNEQFF.

The CDR3, as DNA: TGCGCCAGCAGTGAGTATCAGGCTAGCCTTTCCCCGGGACAGGGCAACTATGGCTACACCTTC. Amino acids: CASSEYQASLSPGQGNYGYTF. The chain carries TRBV10-1 and TRBJ1-2; TRBD1 matches at 9 bases. CDR1 is WNHNN, CDR2 SYGVQD, per germline (reference sequence). The CDR3 spans 21 residues. The ends lost 1 base at V and 2 bases at J; junction bases unmatched: 20.

The CDR3 reads CASSLQGSFYGYTF. CDR3 bases: TGCGCCAGCAGCTTGCAGGGGAGCTTTTATGGCTACACCTTC. The gene calls are TRBV5-1 and TRBJ1-2, with a weak D call TRBD1 (6 bases). Germline values: CDR1 SGHRS, CDR2 YFSETQ. V shed 1 base and J shed 5 bases, with 12 bases lying between them. CDR3 length: 14 amino acids.

This clone showed up just a few times. The V call is TRBV19, the J call TRBJ1-1; TRBD1 matches 7 bases. CDR1 LNHDA and CDR2 SQIVND come from the germline V gene (reference sequence). With 6 bases clipped from V and 5 bases from J, the junction kept 12 bases outside the gene matches. The CDR3 covers 15 residues. The CDR3 loop is CASSLSNRGRTEAFF. CDR3 nucleotide sequence: TGTGCCAGTAGCCTGTCTAACAGGGGTCGGACTGAAGCTTTCTTT.

The chain is built from TRBV7-9 and TRBJ2-1; weak D call: TRBD1 (5 bases). The length of the CDR3 is 13 residues. Germline CDR1 SEHNR, CDR2 FQNEAQ (reference sequence). V lost 3 bases, J lost 3 bases, and 6 bases lay in between. Here the CDR3 DNA reads TGTGCCAGCAGCTTCGACAGCTACAATGAGCAGTTCTTC. This translates into CASSFDSYNEQFF.

This clone was found a few times. The chain couples TRBV7-3 to TRBJ2-2, with D hard to call. CDR1 is SGHTA, CDR2 FQGTGA, per germline. V shed 2 bases and J shed 8 bases, with 9 bases lying between them. The CDR3 is 13 residues long. DNA of the CDR3: TGTGCCAGCAGCTTAGGCCCTAGAGGGGAGCTGTTTTTT. Its translation: CASSLGPRGELFF.

The rearrangement uses TRBV5-1 and TRBJ2-7; the match to TRBD2 covers 7 bases. Germline CDR1 SGHRS, CDR2 YFSETQ. V dropped 1 base and J dropped 0; count of bases not matched to a gene: 7. The length of the CDR3 is 16 residues. CDR3 nucleotides: TGCGCCAGCAGCTTGTCCTTGGGGGGGATCTCCTACGAGCAGTACTTC. This codes for CASSLSLGGISYEQYF. The variable domain in full, with the rest retrieved from reference TRBV5-1 and TRBJ2-7, is KAGVTQTPRYLIKTRGQQVTLSCSPISGHRSVSWYQQTPGQGLQFLFEYFSETQRNKGNFPGRFSGRQFSNSRSEMNVSTLELGDSALYLCASSLSLGGISYEQYFGPGTRLTVT.

This clone was seen only once. The V gene is TRBV11-2, the J gene TRBJ2-7, with 8 positions matching TRBD1. The CDR3 has 14 amino acids. Trimming at V came to 5 bases and at J to 3 bases, leaving 6 bases not matched to a gene. Germline CDR1 SGHAT, CDR2 FQNNGV. For the CDR3, the DNA is TGTGCCAGCAGCCCGCAGGGGGCTGTCTACGAGCAGTACTTC. It translates to CASSPQGAVYEQYF.

The chain uses TRBV7-2 and TRBJ1-2, with D unclear. V was cut by 0 bases and J by 5 bases, with 13 bases left in between. This CDR3 comprises 15 residues. Looked up from germline, CDR1 is SGHTA and CDR2 is FQGNSA. CDR3 sequence (DNA): TGTGCCAGCAGCTTAGCGGGTGGAGTGGGTTATGGCTACACCTTC. It is translated as CASSLAGGVGYGYTF.

V is TRBV11-2 and J is TRBJ2-3, with D perhaps TRBD2 (7 bases). Trimming cost V 4 bases and J 0 bases, with 14 bases left between them. This CDR3 is 16 amino acids long. CDR1 is SGHAT, CDR2 FQNNGV, per germline. DNA of the CDR3: TGTGCCAGCAGCTCCTGGCGGGGGCCTAGCACAGATACGCAGTATTTT. Translating gives CASSSWRGPSTDTQYF.

The chain links TRBV2 to TRBJ1-2; D is undetermined. The CDR3 is made up of 12 amino acids. Germline V lookup: CDR1 SNHLY, CDR2 FYNNEI. Trimming stripped 3 bases from V and 9 bases from J, with 11 bases between. The CDR3 nucleotides are TGTGCCAGCAGTGAGTACAGCCGTCGCTACACCTTC. Its translation: CASSEYSRRYTF.

J is TRBJ2-7 and V is TRBV18, with TRBD1 matching 9 bases. Trimming cost V 6 bases and J 5 bases; bases outside gene matches: 8. CDR1 is KGHSH, CDR2 LQKENI, per germline. The CDR3 is made up of 14 amino acids. The CDR3 reads CASSPRTGANEQYF. Here the CDR3 DNA reads TGTGCCAGCTCGCCAAGGACAGGGGCCAACGAGCAGTACTTC.

This sequence joins TRBV27 and TRBJ1-2; 7 bases agree with TRBD1. The CDR3 spans 15 residues. The ends lost 3 bases at V and 8 bases at J; junction bases unmatched: 12. Germline values: CDR1 MNHEY, CDR2 SMNVEV (reference sequence). CDR3 sequence (DNA): TGTGCCAGCAGTTTCCTCGGACAGGCCTCGAGGGGCTACACCTTC. It specifies CASSFLGQASRGYTF.

CDR3 amino acids: CASGLGLGGYTF. For the CDR3, the DNA is TGTGCCAGCGGGTTGGGGCTGGGGGGCTACACCTTC. The chain carries TRBV12-3 or TRBV12-4 and TRBJ1-2, with D possibly matching TRBD1 (5 bases). V was clipped by 8 bases and J by 8 bases, with 15 bases between them. The CDR3 extends over 12 amino acids.

The rearrangement uses TRBV11-1 and TRBJ1-6; TRBD1 matches 8 bases. With V trimmed by 5 bases and J by 8 bases, 2 bases remained unmatched. CDR1 and CDR2 from the germline V gene are SGHAT and FQDESV (reference sequence). The CDR3 is made up of 13 amino acids. The CDR3: CASSGQGDSPLHF. The CDR3 DNA follows: TGTGCCAGCAGCGGACAGGGTGATTCACCCCTCCACTTT.

This chain uses TRBV7-9 with TRBJ2-1, with 8 bases lining up with TRBD2. J gave up 3 bases and V 5 bases, and 12 bases lay outside the gene matches. The CDR3 runs 17 residues. Germline V gene lookup returns CDR1 SEHNR and CDR2 FQNEAQ (reference sequence). CDR3 sequence (DNA): TGTGCCAGCAGCCTTAGGGGGAGCGGGGGCCTCTACAATGAGCAGTTCTTC. This translates into CASSLRGSGGLYNEQFF. The full variable domain, with the rest looked up from reference TRBV7-9 and TRBJ2-1, is DTGVSQNPRHKITKRGQNVTFRCDPISEHNRLYWYRQTLGQGPEFLTYFQNEAQLEKSRLLSDRFSAERPKGSFSTLEIQRTEQGDSAMYLCASSLRGSGGLYNEQFFGPGTRLTVL.

V usage is TRBV5-5 and J usage is TRBJ2-7, with 8 bases aligning to TRBD2. Per germline, CDR1 SGHKS and CDR2 YYEKEE (reference sequence). Losses at the gene ends were 0 bases for V and 0 bases for J; bases not matched to a gene: 8. The CDR3 is 17 amino acids. In DNA, the CDR3 is TGTGCCAGCAGCTTGGTGTCTAGCGGGTTAAGCTCCTACGAGCAGTACTTC. Translation: CASSLVSSGLSSYEQYF.

V gene TRBV7-8 combines with J gene TRBJ2-5; 9 bases line up with TRBD2. With V trimmed by 1 base and J by 5 bases, 5 bases remained unmatched. This CDR3 is 15 amino acids long. Germline V gene sequence: CDR1 SGHVS, CDR2 FQNEAQ. CDR3: CASSLVSGGSETQYF. The DNA of the CDR3 is TGTGCCAGCAGCTTAGTCAGCGGGGGGTCGGAGACCCAGTACTTC. Filled out from reference TRBV7-8 and TRBJ2-5, the complete variable domain reads GAGVSQSPRYKVAKRGQDVALRCDPISGHVSLFWYQQALGQGPEFLTYFQNEAQLDKSGLPSDRFFAERPEGSVSTLKIQRTQQEDSAVYLCASSLVSGGSETQYFGPGTRLLVL.

Only one count was recorded for this clone. The rearrangement joins TRBV2 to TRBJ1-2; 11 bases map to TRBD1. The CDR3 loop spans 15 amino acids. V lost 4 bases and J lost 4; bases outside the gene matches: 5. From germline, CDR1 is SNHLY and CDR2 FYNNEI. The CDR3 loop is CASSVRTGGVYGYTF. Here the CDR3 DNA reads TGTGCCAGCAGTGTCCGGACAGGGGGCGTCTATGGCTACACCTTC. The variable domain in full, completed from reference TRBV2 and TRBJ1-2, reads EPEVTQTPSHQVTQMGQEVILRCVPISNHLYFYWYRQILGQKVEFLVSFYNNEISEKSEIFDDQFSVERPDGSNFTLKIRSTKLEDSAMYFCASSVRTGGVYGYTFGSGTRLTVV.

The chain couples TRBV10-2 to TRBJ1-2; 9 bases agree with TRBD1. Trimming removed 3 bases from V and 6 bases from J; junction bases left unmatched: 2. The CDR3 totals 13 residues. Germline V gene sequence: CDR1 WSHSY, CDR2 SAAADI. This chain's CDR3 is CASSDRTGDGYTF. Here the CDR3 DNA reads TGCGCCAGCAGTGATAGGACAGGGGATGGCTACACCTTC.